This section outlines one T cell receptor beta chain sequence together with its context. Its antigen is still unknown. This sample stems from a study of cytomegalovirus exposure and HLA in healthy donors. Study-wide context: Genetic ancestry analysis placed over 65% of the roughly 400 donors that were genotyped in the Caucasian-associated cluster.

Overall study results and limits: An analysis done earlier found most TCR beta V segments productive about 90% or about 30% of the time.

In the PCR, 60 Vbeta and 13 Jbeta primers were used. The table came from immunoSEQ multiplex PCR; TCRdb's copy has only in-frame clones and leaves some out. The sample contains 150,000 to 200,000 clones, 80% of which appear only once. Trimming cost V 1 base and J 1 base, with 11 bases left between them. In germline, CDR1 is MGHRA, CDR2 YSYEKL. The CDR3 has 16 amino acids. V and J are TRBV4-1 and TRBJ1-5; possible D gene TRBD1, 6 bases. The sequence was collected from a man aged 25-45 years in good health and CMV-seropositive. The sequenced sample consisted of PBMCs. The CDR3 sequence: CASSQGGGGSNQPQHF. The CDR3 DNA reads TGCGCCAGCAGCCAAGGAGGGGGGGGGAGCAATCAGCCCCAGCATTTT.